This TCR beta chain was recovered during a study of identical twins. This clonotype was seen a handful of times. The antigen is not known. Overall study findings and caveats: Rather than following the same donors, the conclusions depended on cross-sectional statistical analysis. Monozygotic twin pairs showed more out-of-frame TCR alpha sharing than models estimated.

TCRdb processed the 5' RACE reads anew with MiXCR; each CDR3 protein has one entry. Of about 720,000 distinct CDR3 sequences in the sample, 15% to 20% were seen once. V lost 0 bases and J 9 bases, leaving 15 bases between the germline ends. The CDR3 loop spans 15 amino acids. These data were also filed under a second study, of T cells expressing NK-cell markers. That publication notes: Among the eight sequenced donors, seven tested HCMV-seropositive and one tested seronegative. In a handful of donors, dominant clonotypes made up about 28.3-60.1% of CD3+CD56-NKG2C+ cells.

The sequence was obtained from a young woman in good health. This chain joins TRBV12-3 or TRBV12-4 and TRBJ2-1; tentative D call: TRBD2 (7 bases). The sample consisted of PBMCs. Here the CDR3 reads CASSLAGGRGSEQFF. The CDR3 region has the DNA TGTGCCAGCAGTTTAGCGGGGGGGCGGGGGAGTGAGCAGTTCTTC.